This T cell receptor (beta chain) was captured by sequencing in a study of blood T cell repertoires in COVID-19. Study summary: Both acute and convalescent COVID-19 samples were obtained from the United States, Italy and Spain.

The repertoire was sequenced with immunoSEQ multiplex PCR; TCRdb's copy has only in-frame clones and lacks some. The table shows 180,000 or so clones, with approximately 88% occurring only once. The CDR3 spans 14 residues. The V and J ends lost 3 bases and 6 bases, in that order; junction bases with no gene match: 4. Germline V lookup: CDR1 SGHNT, CDR2 YYREEE (reference sequence). Participant reports of clinical history set cohort assignment. What the recovered Cohort 3 donors had was two negative PCRs, clearance, or symptom resolution. The clonotype comes from an older woman who had recovered from COVID-19. Sample: PBMCs or T cells enriched from blood (not recorded which). V is TRBV5-4 and J is TRBJ1-4, with 8 bases matching TRBD1. The chain's CDR3 is CASSSTGGDEKLFF. The DNA for the CDR3 is TGTGCCAGCAGCTCAACAGGGGGTGATGAAAAACTGTTTTTT.